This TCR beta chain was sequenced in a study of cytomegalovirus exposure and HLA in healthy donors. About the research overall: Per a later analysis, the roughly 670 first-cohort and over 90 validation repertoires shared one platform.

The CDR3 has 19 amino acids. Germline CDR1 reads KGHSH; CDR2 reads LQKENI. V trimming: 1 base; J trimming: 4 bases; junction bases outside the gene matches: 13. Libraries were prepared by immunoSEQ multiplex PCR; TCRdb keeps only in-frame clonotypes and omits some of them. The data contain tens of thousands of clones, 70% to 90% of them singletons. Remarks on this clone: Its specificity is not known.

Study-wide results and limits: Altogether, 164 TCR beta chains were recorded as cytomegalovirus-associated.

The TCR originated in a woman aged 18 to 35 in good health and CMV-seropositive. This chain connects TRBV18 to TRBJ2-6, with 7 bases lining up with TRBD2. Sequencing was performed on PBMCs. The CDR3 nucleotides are TGTGCCAGCTCACCACTACCCGGCCAGGGAGGGTCGGGGGCCAACGTCCTGACTTTC. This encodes CASSPLPGQGGSGANVLTF.